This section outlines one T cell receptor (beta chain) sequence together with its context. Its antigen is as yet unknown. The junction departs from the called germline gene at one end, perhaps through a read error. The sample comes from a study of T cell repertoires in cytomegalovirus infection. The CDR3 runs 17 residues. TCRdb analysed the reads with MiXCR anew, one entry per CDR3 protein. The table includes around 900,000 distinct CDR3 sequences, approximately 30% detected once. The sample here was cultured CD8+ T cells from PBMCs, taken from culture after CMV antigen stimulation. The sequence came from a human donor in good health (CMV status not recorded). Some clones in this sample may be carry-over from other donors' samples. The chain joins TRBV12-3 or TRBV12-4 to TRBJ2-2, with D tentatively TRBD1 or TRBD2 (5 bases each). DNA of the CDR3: TGTGCCAGCAGTTCCCCCGGGACCCTGGATGACACCGGGGAGCCGTTTTTT. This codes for CASSSPGTLDDTGEPFF.